This paragraph reports one T cell receptor (beta chain). Time point specified: blood 2 weeks post-SBRT. Regarding treatment: 15 Gy SBRT to primary tumor, nephrectomy 4 weeks later. Serial blood draws occurred at baseline and 2 and 4 weeks post-SBRT. The method was immunoSEQ multiplex PCR; TCRdb's version includes in-frame clones alone and lacks a portion of them. The sample lists some 60,000 clones, around three quarters occurring once. The entry originates in a study of radiation and T cells in renal cell carcinoma. Study-wide context: Nephrectomy followed 15 Gy stereotactic body radiation by 4 weeks.

The CDR3 is 16 amino acids. Trimming removed 1 base at V and 4 bases at J, with 16 bases between. The germline gives CDR1 LNHNV, CDR2 YYDKDF (reference sequence). The chain couples TRBV15 to TRBJ2-5, with TRBD2 as a possible D gene (7 bases). The sequence derives from a man aged 60 to 69 with renal cell carcinoma. The sequencing used blood, collected from a patient whose treatment included radiotherapy and nephrectomy. The CDR3, as DNA: TGTGCCACCAGCAGAGTGGTTGGCGGGGGCGGAGAGACCCAGTACTTC. This codes for CATSRVVGGGGETQYF.